The rows below give T cell receptor beta chains drawn from one sample of a study of T cell repertoires in cytomegalovirus infection. These receptors' antigens are unknown. TCRdb called the reads again in MiXCR, with one record for every CDR3 protein. Among around 39,000 distinct CDR3 sequences, roughly half were seen once, and the ten largest hold 75% to 95%. The sequences come from CD8+ T cells from cultured PBMCs, collected from culture after CMV antigen stimulation. These receptors came from a human donor in good health (CMV status not recorded). Some clones in this sample may be carry-over from other donors' samples. CDR3s include the opening cysteine and the closing phenylalanine or tryptophan. D genes are given only for firm matches. Only part of the rows carry a size: once, few, many, or a class if the clone is expanded.

j_call,v_call,d_call,clone_size,cdr3_nt,cdr3_aa
TRBJ2-6,TRBV28,TRBD1,-,TGTGCCAGCAGTTCGACAGGGTACGGGGCCAACGTCCTGACTTTC,CASSSTGYGANVLTF
TRBJ2-2,TRBV7-8,-,-,TGTGCCAGCAGATTAGCGAGACCGAACACCGGGGAGCTGTTTTTT,CASRLARPNTGELFF
TRBJ2-1,TRBV7-4,TRBD2,-,TGTGCCAGCAGCCGACGGACTAGCGCCTCCTACAATGAGCAGTTCTTC,CASSRRTSASYNEQFF
TRBJ2-1,TRBV7-2,-,-,TGTGCCAGCAGCGGTACGGGACTTCTTGAGGGGCAGTTCTTC,CASSGTGLLEGQFF
TRBJ2-1,TRBV7-6,-,-,TGTGCCAGCAGCGTCCTTGGGCGGGCTTACAATGAGCAGTTCTTC,CASSVLGRAYNEQFF
TRBJ2-7,TRBV7-6,-,-,TGTGCCAGCACTCAATCCTACGAGCAGTACTTC,CASTQSYEQYF
TRBJ1-1,TRBV18,-,many,TGTGCCAGCTCACCAGTACTTGGGGGGAGGCGGTCTTTCTTT,CASSPVLGGRRSFF
TRBJ1-5,TRBV7-2,-,few,TGTGCCAGCAGACCCGATGGGGGCAACAGCAATCAGCCCCAGCATTTT,CASRPDGGNSNQPQHF
TRBJ1-2,TRBV6-6,TRBD1,-,TGTGCCAGCAGTGGAGGGGGCATTAACTATGGCTACACCTTC,CASSGGGINYGYTF
TRBJ2-7,TRBV6-6,TRBD1,-,TGTGCCAGCAAAAAGGACAGGGTCCCCCACGAGCAGTACTTC,CASKKDRVPHEQYF
TRBJ2-3,TRBV3-1,-,few,TGTGCCAGCAGCCAAGATCCCCAGGGGGGTGTCGGTACGCAGTATTTT,CASSQDPQGGVGTQYF
TRBJ2-7,TRBV6-5,-,-,TGTGCCAGCAGCTCAGAGGGGAGTTTCCACGAGCAGTACTTC,CASSSEGSFHEQYF
TRBJ2-1,TRBV4-2,TRBD2,-,TGTGCCAGCAGCTTGACTAGCGGGAGAGAGGAAGAGCAGTTCTTC,CASSLTSGREEEQFF
TRBJ1-1,TRBV19,-,few,TGTGCCAGTAGTATAAGGGGGTCCATTTTGAACACTGAAGCTTTCTTT,CASSIRGSILNTEAFF
TRBJ1-3,TRBV6-1,TRBD1,-,TGTGCCAGCACCCCAGGGGGCGAAGGAAACACCTTATATTTT,CASTPGGEGNTLYF
TRBJ2-7,TRBV10-3,TRBD2,-,TGTGCCATCAGTGAGTCGGGGGGGAGCGACGAGCAGTACTTC,CAISESGGSDEQYF
TRBJ1-1,TRBV7-3,TRBD1,-,TGTGCCAGCAGCGTAGCCGGGACAGGGGTCACTGAAGCTTTCTTT,CASSVAGTGVTEAFF
TRBJ2-7,TRBV12-3/TRBV12-4,-,few,TGTGCCAGCAGTCCGTGGGACACCTCCTACGAGCAGTACTTC,CASSPWDTSYEQYF
TRBJ2-4,TRBV7-2,-,few,TGTGCCAGCAGCTTAGGAACAGCCCAGGGGAAAGGGGTTCAGTACTTC,CASSLGTAQGKGVQYF
TRBJ2-6,TRBV7-8,TRBD1,-,TGTGCCAGCAGGGGGGACAGGGGGTTACGACCGGGGAATTCTGGGGCCAACGTCCTGACTTTC,CASRGDRGLRPGNSGANVLTF
TRBJ2-4,TRBV5-6,TRBD2,-,TGTGCCAGCAGCTGGGGGTGGGGAGCGGGAGAGGCCAAAAACATTCAGTACTTC,CASSWGWGAGEAKNIQYF
TRBJ2-7,TRBV14,-,-,TGTGCCAGCAGCCAAGGAGGCGGTAATCCAACAGGAAAGGGCGAGCAGTACTTC,CASSQGGGNPTGKGEQYF
TRBJ2-3,TRBV7-2,TRBD1,-,TGTGCCAGCAGCTACAGGGGCCGGAGAACAGATACGCAGTATTTT,CASSYRGRRTDTQYF
TRBJ2-4,TRBV7-3,TRBD1,few,TGTGCCAGCAGCTTAAGGGGACAGACCAGACCAGCCAAAAACATTCAGTACTTC,CASSLRGQTRPAKNIQYF
TRBJ2-1,TRBV7-9,TRBD2,-,TGTGCCAGCAGCCTCGAGCGGGAACGGTGGAATGAGCAGTTCTTC,CASSLERERWNEQFF
TRBJ1-2,TRBV30,-,few,TGTGCCTGGACTAGGGACACCTTCGGCTACACCTTC,CAWTRDTFGYTF
TRBJ2-1,TRBV20-1,-,-,TGCAGTGCTCCTCCCCTGGGAGAGATCTACAATGAGCAGTTCTTC,CSAPPLGEIYNEQFF
TRBJ2-1,TRBV19,-,-,TGTGCCAGTAGTATAGTCGACAGCTTCTACAATGAGCAGTTCTTC,CASSIVDSFYNEQFF
TRBJ1-6,TRBV27,TRBD1,-,TGTGCCAGCAGTCCCCGGGACAGCTATAATTCACCCCTCCACTTT,CASSPRDSYNSPLHF
TRBJ2-3,TRBV11-2,-,few,TGTGCCAGCAGCCTTTTCTCGAGGAGAGATACGCAGTATTTT,CASSLFSRRDTQYF
TRBJ2-4,TRBV19,-,-,TGTGCCAGTACCGGGGAAAGGGTGGTCAACATTCAGTACTTC,CASTGERVVNIQYF
TRBJ2-4,TRBV2,-,once,TGTGCCAGCTTTCCCACCGGGGGTACGGCCAAAAACATTCAGTACTTC,CASFPTGGTAKNIQYF
TRBJ2-7,TRBV27,-,-,TGTGCCAGCAGCCTGACACAAACCTACGAGCAGTACTTC,CASSLTQTYEQYF
TRBJ1-3,TRBV5-5,-,-,TGTGCCAGCAGCTTGTCCGGGGAAAACACCATATATTTT,CASSLSGENTIYF
TRBJ2-5,TRBV11-2,-,once,TGTGCCAGCAGCCTAGACGGCGGGACCGAGACCCAGTACTTC,CASSLDGGTETQYF
TRBJ2-1,TRBV3-1,TRBD2,-,TGTGCCAGCAGCCAAGTTCGGGGAGCGGGGGCTTTCTACAATGAGCAGTTCTTC,CASSQVRGAGAFYNEQFF
TRBJ2-5,TRBV7-6,-,-,TGTGCCAGCAGCCCCACCATCCTCGCGGAGACCCAGTACTTC,CASSPTILAETQYF
TRBJ2-3,TRBV7-4,-,few,TGTGCCAGCAGCCGGGACAGCACAGATACGCAGTATTTT,CASSRDSTDTQYF
TRBJ2-5,TRBV7-9,TRBD1,-,TGTGCCAGCAGCCATCGACAGGGGCAAGAGACCCAGTACTTC,CASSHRQGQETQYF
TRBJ2-7,TRBV19,TRBD1,-,TGTGCCAGTAGTATGGGACAGGGGGCCTACGAGCAGTACTTC,CASSMGQGAYEQYF
TRBJ2-7,TRBV7-2,TRBD2,few,TGTGCCAGCAGCTTAGTAGCGGGGTCTTCCTACGAGCAGTACTTC,CASSLVAGSSYEQYF
TRBJ2-1,TRBV27,TRBD2,-,TGTGCCAGCAGTTCGTCTAGCGGTGCCAATGAGCAGTTCTTC,CASSSSSGANEQFF
TRBJ1-1,TRBV30,-,-,TGTGCCGGAAATGACAGGAACACTGAAGCTTTCTTT,CAGNDRNTEAFF
TRBJ2-1,TRBV2,TRBD2,-,TGTGCCAGCAGAAACGCGGGAGGAATGGCCAATGAGCAGTTCTTC,CASRNAGGMANEQFF
TRBJ2-6,TRBV9,-,-,TGTGCCAGCAGCGCGGACAGCTCTGGGGCCAACGTCCTGACTTTC,CASSADSSGANVLTF
TRBJ2-2,TRBV7-2,-,many,TGTGCCAGCAGCTTAATAACAGGAAACACCGGGGAGCTGTTTTTT,CASSLITGNTGELFF